This T cell receptor (beta chain) was captured by sequencing in a study of Ad26.COV2.S vaccination and SARS-CoV-2 variants (TCRdb year 2021). General notes on the study: Donors in the vaccine arm were drawn from COV1001, a phase I-IIa trial of Ad26.COV2.S in healthy adults that was multicentre, randomized, double-blind and placebo-controlled. Participants in the trial were split at random into five groups of five each, receiving low-dose or high-dose Ad26.COV2.S once or twice, or else placebo on both occasions. Throughout the experiments and outcome assessment, investigators stayed blinded to trial group allocation. The TCR-sequenced set comprised around 30 samples: around 20 Ad26.COV2.S vaccine recipients, 5 placebo recipients and 8 SARS-CoV-2 convalescent individuals. TCRbeta repertoire sequencing served as the tool for gauging how specific and how broad the SARS-CoV-2-reactive T cell receptors were following Ad26.COV2.S vaccination. Ad26.COV2.S was administered intramuscularly at 5 x 10^10 or 1 x 10^11 viral particles, either as a single shot or as two shots given 56 days apart.

The immunoSEQ Assay was used to sequence TCRbeta CDR3 regions. After extraction, genomic DNA underwent amplification by bias-controlled multiplex PCR, followed by high-throughput sequencing. Per the original workflow: To quantify the absolute abundance of each unique TCRbeta CDR3 region, sequences were collapsed and filtered. Usable DNA was measured by amplifying reference genes present in all nucleated cells, and TCRbeta template counts were normalized to that usable DNA to estimate T cell fraction. Repertoire TCRs were annotated as SARS-CoV-2-specific when V gene, CDR3 amino acid sequence and J gene were exactly matched to a known reactive TCR set. The reference SARS-CoV-2 TCR set was obtained from MIRA and was filtered for enrichment in COVID-19-positive ImmuneCODE repertoires, whereby public or cross-reactive TCRs were removed. Using the MIRA antigens, annotated TCRs were further analysed by specific ORF or by position within an ORF. Breadth was defined as annotated unique rearrangements over total unique productive rearrangements; depth was the summed frequency of those rearrangements. Two-sided Wilcoxon rank-sum tests were applied when comparing TCR breadth between groups. TCRdb re-hosts the immuneACCESS table, in-frame sequences only. Its copies lack some clones; in the studies checked, an unresolved V gene accounts for under half of them, and the cause for the rest is not known. V, J and clone size were drawn from that table, and D and trimming were deduced from the DNA. A total of approximately 410,000 clones appear in this sample, over 75% of them only once. Together, the top ten hold roughly 4% of the sample.

The CDR3 runs 15 residues from the cysteine to the phenylalanine. Only the CDR3 portion is preserved as DNA: 45 bases, with reading frame beginning at the first base. Comments on this clone: Its recognized antigen is unknown. Base qualities were left out, and no much larger clone turns up one base away.

Overall results and qualifications from the work: Substantial breadth of spike-specific CD8+ and CD4+ T cell responses was reported after vaccination. The study was not powered for comparison of responses between vaccine doses or regimens. Non-spike TCR breadth was comparable between vaccine and placebo recipients, consistent with the vaccine containing only spike. Higher spike-specific TCR breadth was observed in Ad26.COV2.S recipients than in placebo recipients (P = 0.0014). According to the authors, total T cell responses may have been underestimated by the TCR breadth and depth analyses.

This sample's treatment or condition label indicates: around 19 received Ad26.COV2.S at low or high dose, single or two shots; roughly 5 received placebo; per-sample allocation not given. Repertoires of vaccine and placebo recipients were sequenced from samples taken on day 63 after the first injection. Cohort 1b enrolled around 24 adults aged 18-55 years at a single site in Boston, USA, between 29 July and 7 August 2020. As a vaccine, Ad26.COV2.S was a replication-incompetent adenovirus type 26 vector that expressed a prefusion-stabilized SARS-CoV-2 spike protein derived from the original Wuhan strain.

The receptor chain draws on TRBV21-1 and TRBJ1-2; the DNA was not compared with TRBD1, the D call given in the table. TRBV21-1 is classified as a pseudogene. This specimen was peripheral blood, taken in a trial of Ad26.COV2.S vaccine versus placebo. This receptor was obtained from a person aged 18 to 59 who received the Ad26.COV2.S COVID-19 vaccine or a placebo. The sequenced DNA: TGTGCCAGCAACGACTATACCGGGACAGGGGGCCTCCGAAGGTTT. Its amino acids are CASNDYTGTGGLRRF.